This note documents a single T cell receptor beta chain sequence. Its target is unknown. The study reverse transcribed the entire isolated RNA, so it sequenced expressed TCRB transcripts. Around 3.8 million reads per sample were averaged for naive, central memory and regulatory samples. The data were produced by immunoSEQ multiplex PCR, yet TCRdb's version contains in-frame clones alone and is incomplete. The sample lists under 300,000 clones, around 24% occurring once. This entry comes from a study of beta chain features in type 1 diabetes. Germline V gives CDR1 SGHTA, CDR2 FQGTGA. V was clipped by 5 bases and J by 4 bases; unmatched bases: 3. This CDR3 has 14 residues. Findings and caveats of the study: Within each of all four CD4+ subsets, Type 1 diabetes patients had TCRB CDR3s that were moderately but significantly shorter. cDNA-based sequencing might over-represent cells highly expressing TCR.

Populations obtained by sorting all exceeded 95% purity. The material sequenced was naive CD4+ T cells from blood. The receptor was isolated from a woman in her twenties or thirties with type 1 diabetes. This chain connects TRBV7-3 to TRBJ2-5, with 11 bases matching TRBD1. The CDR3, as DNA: TGTGCCAGCAGCCGAGGGACAGGGGGAGAGACCCAGTACTTC. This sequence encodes CASSRGTGGETQYF.